The present TCR beta chain was sequenced within a study of T cell changes during pregnancy in multiple sclerosis. Per the germline V gene, CDR1 is SGHTA and CDR2 is FQGTGA. CDR3 length: 13 amino acids. The V gene end was trimmed by 5 bases and the J gene end by 6 bases; junction bases not matched to a gene: 7. Libraries were prepared by immunoSEQ multiplex PCR; TCRdb keeps only in-frame clonotypes and omits some of them. The table shows tens of thousands of clones, with over 80% occurring only once. This specimen was CD4+ T cells from peripheral blood mononuclear cells, taken before pregnancy. The gene calls are TRBV7-3 and TRBJ2-7, with 7 bases identical to TRBD1. The receptor comes from a female donor with multiple sclerosis, enrolled in a pregnancy study. CDR3 DNA: TGTGCCAGCAGCCAAAAAGCAGGGGGCGAGCAGTACTTC. This translates into CASSQKAGGEQYF.